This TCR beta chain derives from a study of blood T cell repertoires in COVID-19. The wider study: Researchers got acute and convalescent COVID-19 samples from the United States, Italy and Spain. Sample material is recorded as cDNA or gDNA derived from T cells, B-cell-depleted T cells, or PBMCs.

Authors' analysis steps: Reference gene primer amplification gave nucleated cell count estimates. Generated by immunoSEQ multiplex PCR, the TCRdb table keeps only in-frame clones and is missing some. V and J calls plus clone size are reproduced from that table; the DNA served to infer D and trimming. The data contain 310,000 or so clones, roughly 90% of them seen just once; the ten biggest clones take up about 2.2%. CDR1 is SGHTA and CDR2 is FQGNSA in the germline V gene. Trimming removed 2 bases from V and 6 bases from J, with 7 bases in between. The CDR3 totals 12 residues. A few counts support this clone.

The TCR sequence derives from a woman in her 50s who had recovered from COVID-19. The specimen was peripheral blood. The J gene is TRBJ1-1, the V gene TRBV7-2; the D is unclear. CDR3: CASSLPQPEAFF. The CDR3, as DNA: TGTGCCAGCAGCTTACCACAGCCTGAAGCTTTCTTT.